These T cell receptor beta chains were read from a single sample in a study of cytomegalovirus exposure and HLA in healthy donors. Clones were sequenced by immunoSEQ multiplex PCR, and TCRdb holds only the in-frame ones, with some missing. The sample holds 190,000 or so clones, more than 65% seen once. Sequencing was carried out using PBMCs. The origin of the receptors is a woman aged 18-29 years in good health and CMV-seropositive. CDR3s include the opening cysteine and the closing phenylalanine or tryptophan. Each record gives: V gene, clone size, J gene, CDR3 protein. Size values are once, few and many counts, or a class for expanded clones, and some rows have none.

v_gene: TRBV5-8; abundance: NA; j_gene: TRBJ2-5; CDR3aa: CASSRGLAGPMYQETQYF
v_gene: TRBV2; abundance: NA; j_gene: TRBJ1-5; CDR3aa: CASAPSGGGEPQHF
v_gene: TRBV11-1; abundance: NA; j_gene: TRBJ2-1; CDR3aa: CASSLGTLGGAYNEQFF
v_gene: TRBV13; abundance: NA; j_gene: TRBJ2-6; CDR3aa: CASSFQGGSGANVLTF
v_gene: TRBV18; abundance: NA; j_gene: TRBJ1-4; CDR3aa: CASSPPQGVVEKLFF
v_gene: TRBV10-3; abundance: NA; j_gene: TRBJ1-3; CDR3aa: CAIEGSGNTIYF
v_gene: TRBV28; abundance: NA; j_gene: TRBJ1-2; CDR3aa: CASRWGSKAGGYTF
v_gene: TRBV15; abundance: NA; j_gene: TRBJ1-3; CDR3aa: CATSDGTPPDTIYF
v_gene: TRBV6-5; abundance: once; j_gene: TRBJ1-5; CDR3aa: CASSYSRGNQPQHF
v_gene: TRBV4-1; abundance: NA; j_gene: TRBJ2-1; CDR3aa: CASSQVGAGVGDEQFF
v_gene: TRBV27; abundance: NA; j_gene: TRBJ2-7; CDR3aa: CASSSGTFPYEQYF
v_gene: TRBV7-9; abundance: once; j_gene: TRBJ1-4; CDR3aa: CASSLGPRRTNEKLFF
v_gene: TRBV19; abundance: NA; j_gene: TRBJ1-1; CDR3aa: CASSIAKRGHTEAFF
v_gene: TRBV10-3; abundance: medium-sized; j_gene: TRBJ1-6; CDR3aa: CAISRQGSPLHF
v_gene: TRBV6-5; abundance: NA; j_gene: TRBJ2-7; CDR3aa: CASSYSGPGGNEQYF
v_gene: TRBV18; abundance: NA; j_gene: TRBJ1-5; CDR3aa: CASSPGRGRGQPQHF
v_gene: TRBV5-4; abundance: NA; j_gene: TRBJ2-6; CDR3aa: CASRPEGSGANVLTF
v_gene: TRBV19; abundance: NA; j_gene: TRBJ1-2; CDR3aa: CASIPTGDVGYGYTF
v_gene: TRBV19; abundance: NA; j_gene: TRBJ1-1; CDR3aa: CASSDAGQIMNTEAFF
v_gene: TRBV6-5; abundance: NA; j_gene: TRBJ1-3; CDR3aa: CASRETAASGNTIYF
v_gene: TRBV5-1; abundance: NA; j_gene: TRBJ1-1; CDR3aa: CASSLGGVNTEAFF
v_gene: TRBV4-1; abundance: NA; j_gene: TRBJ2-7; CDR3aa: CASSQSGGGGLTYEQYF
v_gene: TRBV27; abundance: NA; j_gene: TRBJ2-3; CDR3aa: CASRFTSGGTSTDTQYF
v_gene: TRBV2; abundance: NA; j_gene: TRBJ1-6; CDR3aa: CASREEWHFNSPLHF
v_gene: TRBV7-8; abundance: NA; j_gene: TRBJ2-5; CDR3aa: CASSRGAGQETQYF
v_gene: TRBV19; abundance: NA; j_gene: TRBJ1-3; CDR3aa: CASSTLGGSGNTIYF
v_gene: TRBV15; abundance: NA; j_gene: TRBJ1-5; CDR3aa: CATSRQPRAPGSNQPQHF
v_gene: TRBV18; abundance: NA; j_gene: TRBJ2-2; CDR3aa: CASSLNTISNTGELFF
v_gene: TRBV7-8; abundance: NA; j_gene: TRBJ2-1; CDR3aa: CASSSRSSVVAGGAYNEQFF
v_gene: TRBV9; abundance: few; j_gene: TRBJ2-3; CDR3aa: CASSPQYRVDTQYF
v_gene: TRBV5-1; abundance: NA; j_gene: TRBJ2-5; CDR3aa: CASSPAPTVGGETQYF
v_gene: TRBV5-1; abundance: NA; j_gene: TRBJ2-2; CDR3aa: CASSLSPSANTGELFF
v_gene: TRBV5-4; abundance: NA; j_gene: TRBJ2-5; CDR3aa: CASSTQLAGVRKTQYF
v_gene: TRBV2; abundance: NA; j_gene: TRBJ2-5; CDR3aa: CASSGLAGQETQYF
v_gene: TRBV18; abundance: NA; j_gene: TRBJ2-7; CDR3aa: CASSRGQSYEQYF
v_gene: TRBV14; abundance: NA; j_gene: TRBJ2-7; CDR3aa: CASSQSRVFSYEQYF
v_gene: TRBV19; abundance: NA; j_gene: TRBJ1-5; CDR3aa: CASSMRRGGHQPQHF
v_gene: TRBV5-6; abundance: NA; j_gene: TRBJ1-2; CDR3aa: CASSFRISGANYGYTF
v_gene: TRBV7-8; abundance: once; j_gene: TRBJ2-7; CDR3aa: CASSPRGGVLGEQYF
v_gene: TRBV9; abundance: NA; j_gene: TRBJ1-4; CDR3aa: CASSVSQTNEKLFF